The present TCR beta chain was sequenced within a study of shared clonotypes between healthy human individuals (TCRdb year 2020). Background on the whole study: A few men and a couple of women, aged 18 to 49 years, made up the cohort. For each donor, CD4 naive and CD4 memory were each given three plates, CD8 naive was given two plates, and CD8 memory was given one plate. To estimate repertoire size and how much clonotypes are shared between individuals, the study performed deep sequencing of blood TCR repertoires from five healthy adults. Different laboratories and diverse techniques were used to prepare libraries and sequence TCR repertoires, to increase sequencing depth and limit assay-specific biases. Each donor's leukapheresis produced roughly between about 0.9 and 9.5 billion PBMCs.

Using the deep immunoSEQ assay, multiplex PCR amplified TCR CDR3 regions from genomic DNA. Extracted genomic DNA from each cell subset was distributed evenly across all wells of several immunoSEQ 96-well plates, and each plate was treated as a replicate. For sorted subsets, each replicate PCR was loaded with around 220 ng genomic DNA, equivalent to 25,000 to 35,000 T cell genomes. Purified libraries were measured with a Qubit 3.0 fluorometer, size-checked on a Bioanalyzer 2100, and measured again with the KAPA Library Quantification kit. A separate single-read 150-cycle Illumina NextSeq 550 flow cell was used to sequence each immunoSEQ 96-well plate. Per the authors' processing: Because the immunoSEQ output held only junctional sequences and lacked quality scores, the filtering could not match the filtering applied to full-length reads. Sequences were annotated with PyIR, a Python wrapper for IgBLAST v1.9, using IMGT germline references to assign V/J genes and CDR3. Reads were filtered out if the reads had weak V/J assignments (E-value above 1e-6), no CDR3, stop codons, out-of-frame junctions, or ambiguous translated residues. V3J clonotypes were defined as sequences sharing an identical inferred V gene, J gene, and CDR3 amino acid sequence. To compute the percentage overlap between repertoires, the number of shared unique clonotypes was divided by the size of the smaller repertoire. Three approaches were used to assess repertoire richness: RTK rarefaction, the Chao1 estimator, and Recon v2.1 estimates of unobserved clonotypes. Generation probabilities were computed with OLGA for all TCRbeta clonotypes obtained by the gDNA method from four donors. TCRdb holds this immuneACCESS table with in-frame rearrangements only. Some clones are missing; in checked studies, unresolved V genes explain under half, and the rest has no known cause. The V and J calls and the clone size are those of that table, but D and trimming were determined from the DNA. The sample yields 550,000 to 800,000 clones; around two thirds were counted once. The ten largest account for 1.7% of the sample.

Points on this clone: No antigen is known for it. Per-base quality was not reported, and no clone a single base away is much larger than it.

Findings and caveats that apply to the study as a whole: Based on pairwise subsampling, the degree of clonotype sharing among donors was expected to be affected by sequencing depth. Sampling was restricted to blood, and TCR repertoires in tissue are likely to differ from TCR repertoires in blood. Higher generation probabilities were observed for clonotypes shared by all four sorted-subset donors than for non-shared clonotypes. Roughly 5% of naive CD4, roughly 3.6% of naive CD8, 2.3% of memory CD4, and more than 0.35% of memory CD8 clonotypes were shared across a few donors. Even with the large sequencing depth, rarefaction of the sorted-subset datasets indicated that sequencing was incomplete. Because the study included a small number of donors, the genetic and exposure-history diversity represented was limited. Larger estimated clonotype richness was generally found for naive subsets than for memory subsets.

The germline V gene sets CDR1 to SGHDN and CDR2 to FVKESK. V is cut by 4 bases and J by 7 bases, and the space between the germline ends is 19 bases. The CDR3 sequence holds 16 residues, the cysteine and phenylalanine included. CDR3 DNA is the only sequence kept; it has 48 bases, read in frame from the first base. The donors were healthy, HIV-negative adults who had no recently reported acute infections or vaccinations. Only Caucasian adults living in Nashville, Tennessee, USA were represented among the donors. CD4+ T cells were enriched through magnetic negative selection, after which naive cells were positively selected on CD45RA and the remaining negative fraction served as the memory subset. Blood was obtained by leukapheresis, after which PBMCs were separated by Ficoll-Histopaque density gradient centrifugation and cryopreserved in liquid nitrogen vapor phase. Analytical flow cytometry was used to check the purity and quantity of every magnetically sorted T cell population. Genomic DNA was isolated from each sorted fraction and quantified by UV absorbance on a Nanodrop 2000c.

Recombination joined TRBV14 with TRBJ2-2, with an unclear D gene assignment. Specimen: memory CD4+ T cells sorted from blood. The cell subset or site label for this specimen denotes: CD45RA-negative fraction. This receptor was taken from a woman in her twenties or thirties in good health. The sequence in DNA is TGTGCCAGCAGCCCCCGGTTTCTCACTGTCGGCGGGGAGCTGTTTTTT. Translated, it gives CASSPRFLTVGGELFF. Extended through the reference TRBV14 and TRBJ2-2 proteins, this CDR3 yields the full variable domain: EAGVTQFPSHSVIEKGQTVTLRCDPISGHDNLYWYRRVMGKEIKFLLHFVKESKQDESGMPNNRFLAERTGGTYSTLKVQPAELEDSGVYFCASSPRFLTVGGELFFGEGSRLTVL.